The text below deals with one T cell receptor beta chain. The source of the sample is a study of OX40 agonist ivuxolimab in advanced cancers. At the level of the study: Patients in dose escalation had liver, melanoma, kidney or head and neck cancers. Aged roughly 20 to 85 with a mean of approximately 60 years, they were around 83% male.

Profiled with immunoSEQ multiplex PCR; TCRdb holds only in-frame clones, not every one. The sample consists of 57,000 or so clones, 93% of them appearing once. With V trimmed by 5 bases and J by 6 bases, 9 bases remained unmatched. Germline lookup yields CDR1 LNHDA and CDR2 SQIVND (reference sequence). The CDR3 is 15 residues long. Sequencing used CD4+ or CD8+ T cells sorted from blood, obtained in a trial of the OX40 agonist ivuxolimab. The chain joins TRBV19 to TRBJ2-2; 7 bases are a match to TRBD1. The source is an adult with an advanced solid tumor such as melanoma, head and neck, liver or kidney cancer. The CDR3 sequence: CASSPRQGSAGELFF. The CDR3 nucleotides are TGTGCCAGTAGTCCCCGACAGGGTAGCGCCGGGGAGCTGTTTTTT.